The 9 T cell receptor beta chains below all came from one sample that was sequenced in a study of blood T cells in healthy people across ages. Primers used in a second PCR of roughly 7 to 11 cycles were a sample-barcoded 5' primer and a J-beta primer mix. TCRdb processed the 5' RACE reads anew with MiXCR; each CDR3 protein has one entry. The data show about 1.4 million distinct CDR3 sequences, around 55% seen once. Sequenced sample: blood. All receptors derive from a man aged 18 to 35 in good health.

The chain is built from TRBV3-1 and TRBJ2-7; 14 bases are a match to TRBD2. The end of the DNA aligns better with TRBJ2-5, so the J call may be wrong. The CDR3 extends over 18 amino acids. Germline V gene sequence: CDR1 LGHDT, CDR2 YNNKEL (reference sequence). CDR3 loop: CASSHRLAGGFDQETQYF. DNA of the CDR3: TGTGCCAGCAGCCATAGACTAGCGGGAGGGTTCGACCAAGAGACCCAGTACTTC.

A few counts support this clonotype. This chain joins TRBV6-5 and TRBJ2-1; D tentatively fits TRBD1 or TRBD2 (6 bases each). CDR1 and CDR2 from the germline V gene are MNHEY and SVGAGI. CDR3 size: 16 residues. Deletions cut 0 bases from V and 8 bases from J, with 17 bases between. The CDR3 loop is CASSYSWGAYTDEQFF. The CDR3 DNA sequence: TGTGCCAGCAGTTACTCGTGGGGGGCCTACACGGATGAGCAGTTCTTC.

The CDR3 bases are TGTGCCATCAGTGTTAGGGGCGGGGGGGCCGAAGGAGAGACCCAGTACTTC. It translates to CAISVRGGGAEGETQYF. The rearrangement links TRBV10-3 to TRBJ2-5, with TRBD2 matching over 9 bases. Germline CDR1 is ENHRY and CDR2 is SYGVKD. The V segment lost 4 bases and the J segment 4 bases; nucleotides outside the gene matches: 13. The length of the CDR3 is 17 residues.

The chain uses TRBV20-1 and TRBJ2-1; the match to TRBD2 covers 12 bases. CDR1 and CDR2 from the germline V gene are DFQATT and SNEGSKA (reference sequence). The CDR3 totals 15 residues. Trimming cost V 5 bases and J 7 bases; bases outside gene matches: 9. The CDR3 DNA reads as TGCAGTGCTCGACTAGCGGGGGATAAGGGGAATGAGCAGTTCTTC. Translated: CSARLAGDKGNEQFF.

This chain uses TRBV20-1 with TRBJ2-1; D is ambiguous. CDR1 is DFQATT and CDR2 is SNEGSKA in the germline V gene (reference sequence). CDR3 size: 15 residues. V gave up 3 bases and J gave up 2 bases, with 14 bases separating them. The CDR3 bases are TGCAGTGCTAGGGGTAAAGCGACCACCTACAATGAGCAGTTCTTC. It translates to CSARGKATTYNEQFF.

The chain carries TRBV18 and TRBJ1-1; the D is unclear. Trimming took 2 bases from V and 0 from J, leaving 10 bases between them. Germline values: CDR1 KGHSH, CDR2 LQKENI. The CDR3 sequence is 15 residues long. Here the CDR3 reads CASSPFKQLNTEAFF. CDR3 nucleotide sequence: TGTGCCAGCTCACCATTTAAACAGTTGAACACTGAAGCTTTCTTT.

The J gene is TRBJ2-3, the V gene TRBV28, with TRBD2 matching over 8 bases. V lost 0 bases, J lost 3 bases, and 5 bases stayed unmatched. CDR1 is MDHEN and CDR2 is SYDVKM in the germline V gene. The CDR3 length is 16 residues. The CDR3 sequence is CASSLWRTSLTDTQYF. In DNA, the CDR3 is TGTGCCAGCAGTTTATGGAGGACTAGCTTAACAGATACGCAGTATTTT.

The chain is built from TRBV7-2 and TRBJ2-4; D possibly corresponds to TRBD1 (6 bases). Judging by the DNA end, TRBJ2-7 fits better; the J call may be wrong. This CDR3 contains 17 residues. The V gene's germline CDR1 is SGHTA and CDR2 FQGNSA. CDR3 in DNA: TGTGCCAGCAGCTCCAGATCGGACAGACCAGGGCCATACGAGCAGTACTTC. Protein product: CASSSRSDRPGPYEQYF.

This clonotype showed up just once. The chain has TRBV4-1 and TRBJ1-2; D gene ambiguous. Trimming shortened V by 2 bases and J by 4 bases, and 14 bases separated the two germline ends. Germline lookup yields CDR1 MGHRA and CDR2 YSYEKL. CDR3 length: 15 amino acids. The CDR3 region has the DNA TGCGCCAGCAGCCAATCTGATGGTTTGCCCTATGGCTACACCTTC. Amino acids: CASSQSDGLPYGYTF.